This entry concerns a single T cell receptor beta chain. Its antigen is unidentified. The CDR3 is 12 amino acids. The germline V gene encodes CDR1 WSHSY and CDR2 SAAADI. V gave up 7 bases and J gave up 4 bases; unmatched junction bases: 3. Unstimulated Tregs (CD4+CD25+CD127-) and CD4+CD25- non-Tregs were sorted from PBMCs. This sample was included in a study of Tregs in tolerant kidney transplant recipients. The study, taken as a whole, reports: This study did not directly address biological reproducibility.

Profiling relied on immunoSEQ multiplex PCR, and the TCRdb table lists in-frame clones only, not all of them. The data show roughly 120,000 clones, roughly nine tenths seen once. What was sequenced was CD4+ T cells from blood. This TCR came from a human donor in good health. The chain joins TRBV10-2 to TRBJ1-2; 7 bases align to TRBD1. CDR3 sequence: CASTRDSYGYTF. The DNA for the CDR3 is TGCGCCAGCACCCGGGACAGCTATGGCTACACCTTC.